Following are 32 T cell receptor beta chains from one sample sequenced in a study of human T cells and chemical hapten exposure. One entry per CDR3 protein, called by TCRdb with MiXCR from the RACE reads. The repertoire holds more than 85,000 distinct CDR3 sequences, with roughly 8.5% as singletons. Time point given: pre-sensitization, week 0. Treatment meaning: therapeutic diphenylcyclopropenone sensitization with weekly scalp DPC. The sample consisted of whole blood, taken in connection with sensitization to the hapten diphenylcyclopropenone (DPC). The source is a man aged 35-49 years with alopecia areata. Some clones in this sample may be carry-over from other donors' samples.

The chain recombines TRBV6-5 with TRBJ2-3; unclear D gene. The V gene's germline CDR1 is MNHEY and CDR2 SVGAGI. This CDR3 has 14 residues. The V end was cut by 0 bases, the J end by 3 bases, with 7 bases between. The CDR3 sequence is CASSYSAETDTQYF. DNA of the CDR3: TGTGCCAGCAGTTACTCGGCCGAGACAGATACGCAGTATTTT.

This clonotype has ten or more counts. V gene TRBV11-2 combines with J gene TRBJ2-3; D perhaps matches TRBD1 (6 bases). CDR3 length equals 16 residues. The V gene lost 1 base and the J gene lost 0 bases, with 11 bases spanning the gap. Germline V gives CDR1 SGHAT, CDR2 FQNNGV. CDR3 in DNA: TGTGCCAGCAGCTTAGTAGGGGGAACTAGCACAGATACGCAGTATTTT. This translates into CASSLVGGTSTDTQYF.

The chain combines TRBV29-1 with TRBJ1-1, with 11 bases aligning to TRBD1. The trim removed 3 bases at V and 0 bases at J, leaving 3 bases unmatched. The CDR3 runs to 15 residues. Germline-derived CDR1 and CDR2 are SQVTM and ANQGSEA. This CDR3 is CSVDGTGGLNTEAFF. The CDR3 DNA sequence: TGCAGCGTTGATGGGACAGGGGGGCTGAACACTGAAGCTTTCTTT.

This rearrangement joins TRBV6-5 to TRBJ2-7; D remains unclear. CDR1 MNHEY and CDR2 SVGAGI come from the germline V gene. This CDR3 comprises 12 residues. The germline V and J ends were trimmed by 2 bases and 7 bases, with 9 bases remaining between them. Here the CDR3 reads CASSYTVGEQYF. Written as DNA, the CDR3 is TGTGCCAGCAGTTACACAGTGGGGGAGCAGTACTTC.

Many counts were recorded for this clonotype. The V gene is TRBV27, the J gene TRBJ2-6; D is unclear. Germline CDR1 reads MNHEY; CDR2 reads SMNVEV (reference sequence). Deletions cut 1 base from V and 0 bases from J, with 1 base between. This CDR3 is built from 14 residues. The CDR3 spells CASSLYSGANVLTF. The CDR3 DNA follows: TGTGCCAGCAGTTTATACTCTGGGGCCAACGTCCTGACTTTC.

This clonotype was observed many times. V and J are TRBV29-1 and TRBJ2-7; possibly TRBD2 for D (5 bases). Germline V gives CDR1 SQVTM, CDR2 ANQGSEA. This CDR3 region has 11 residues. The V end was cut by 2 bases, the J end by 9 bases, with 11 bases between. The CDR3 loop reads CSVEYEGRQYF. CDR3 DNA sequence: TGCAGCGTTGAATATGAGGGAAGGCAGTACTTC.

Remarks on this clonotype: It may be a read error: a sequence one base away is much more abundant. This CDR3 fails to terminate in the conserved phenylalanine or tryptophan, so it likely reflects a read error. The chain uses TRBV12-3 or TRBV12-4 and TRBJ2-5; no definite D call. Trimming left V 3 bases short and J 3 bases short, with 26 bases between. CDR3 size: 19 residues. DNA of the CDR3: TGTGCCAGCAGTTTCCAAGGCCGTTTTACGGATAGACCTGAAGAGACCCAGTACTAC. Its protein product is CASSFQGRFTDRPEETQYY.

Notes on this clonotype: A junction end diverges from the germline sequence, so it may reflect a read error. The rearrangement joins TRBV5-1 to TRBJ2-3, with D possibly called TRBD1 or TRBD2 (5 bases each). CDR3 length equals 15 residues. Looked up from germline, CDR1 is SGHRS and CDR2 is YFSETQ. The DNA of the CDR3 is TGCGCCAGAAGCTGGGGGAGCGACAGCACAGATACGCAGTATTTT. It yields the protein CARSWGSDSTDTQYF. The full variable domain, in which reference TRBV5-1 and TRBJ2-3 provide the parts outside the CDR3, is KAGVTQTPRYLIKTRGQQVTLSCSPISGHRSVSWYQQTPGQGLQFLFEYFSETQRNKGNFPGRFSGRQFSNSRSEMNVSTLELGDSALYLCARSWGSDSTDTQYFGPGTRLTVL.

For the CDR3, the DNA is TGTGCCAGCAGCGCAACCCAGGTTGCGCAGTATTTT. Its protein is CASSATQVAQYF. The chain uses TRBV3-1 and TRBJ2-3, with no clear D. The germline V gene has CDR1 LGHDT and CDR2 YNNKEL (reference sequence). CDR3 length: 12 amino acids. V was shortened by 5 bases and J by 10 bases, with 13 bases between the two germline ends.

This clonotype has a handful of counts. The chain has TRBV5-1 and TRBJ2-1; no clear D. Germline lookup yields CDR1 SGHRS and CDR2 YFSETQ. The CDR3 spans 13 residues. V was clipped by 1 base and J by 9 bases, with 11 bases between them. CDR3 sequence reads: CASSLMSLTEQFF. The CDR3 DNA follows: TGCGCCAGCAGCTTGATGAGCCTCACTGAGCAGTTCTTC.

This clonotype has a handful of counts. The chain employs TRBV20-1 and TRBJ1-3; D is unresolved. Trimming left V 1 base short and J 4 bases short, with 5 bases between. The CDR3 length is 12 residues. Looked up from germline, CDR1 is DFQATT and CDR2 is SNEGSKA (reference sequence). DNA of the CDR3: TGCAGTGCTAGAGTTCAGGGAAACACCATATATTTT. Amino acids: CSARVQGNTIYF.

This clonotype was counted between two and nine times. The chain carries TRBV6-1 and TRBJ2-3; no firm D call. The CDR3 length is 14 residues. Trimming cost V 1 base and J 6 bases, with 11 bases left between them. CDR1 is MNHNS and CDR2 is SASEGT in the germline V gene. CDR3 coding DNA: TGTGCCAGCAGTGAAGTGGACCCAAGGGATACGCAGTATTTT. This codes for CASSEVDPRDTQYF.

The V and J genes are TRBV12-3 or TRBV12-4 and TRBJ2-3; a weak D match, TRBD1 (6 bases). V dropped 3 bases and J dropped 5 bases, with 12 bases sitting between them. The length of the CDR3 is 14 residues. Written as DNA, the CDR3 is TGTGCCAGCAGTTTTAGGCAGGGACAAGATACGCAGTATTTT. Its protein is CASSFRQGQDTQYF.

This clonotype has a count of ten or more. Written as DNA, the CDR3 is TGCAGTGCTAGCTCCACCACAGGGAATACTGAAGCTTTCTTT. Its translation: CSASSTTGNTEAFF. The J gene is TRBJ1-1, the V gene TRBV20-1, with D perhaps TRBD1 (6 bases). The CDR3 is made up of 14 amino acids. Germline CDR1 and CDR2: DFQATT and SNEGSKA (reference sequence). Trimming removed 3 bases at V and 5 bases at J, with 16 bases between.

Many counts were recorded for this clonotype. The CDR3 coding sequence is TGCGCCAGCAGCGGTACAGGGGACACTGAAGCTTTCTTT. It codes for CASSGTGDTEAFF. This sequence joins TRBV5-1 and TRBJ1-1; 7 bases agree with TRBD1. The germline CDR1 and CDR2 sequences are SGHRS and YFSETQ. The CDR3 covers 13 residues. The V gene end was trimmed by 4 bases and the J gene end by 3 bases; junction bases not matched to a gene: 3.

The chain recombines TRBV4-3 with TRBJ1-2; no reliable D call. V was clipped by 4 bases and J by 2 bases, with 8 bases between them. Germline V gene sequence: CDR1 LGHNA, CDR2 YSLEER. The CDR3 is 13 residues long. The CDR3 protein is CASSRGSNYGYTF. CDR3 DNA: TGCGCCAGCAGCCGCGGGTCCAACTATGGCTACACCTTC.

The genes are TRBV6-2 or TRBV6-3 and TRBJ2-7, with D perhaps TRBD1 (5 bases). The CDR3 totals 13 residues. The germline V gene encodes CDR1 MNHEY and CDR2 SVGEGT. Trimming pared 3 bases from V and 9 bases from J, leaving 15 bases between. The CDR3 nucleotides read TGTGCCAGCAGTTATGTGGAAGGGGAAGGGCAGTACTTC. Encoded protein: CASSYVEGEGQYF.

This clonotype was recorded a few times. The chain joins TRBV5-1 to TRBJ1-1; 10 bases are shared with TRBD1. The V gene end was trimmed by 5 bases and the J gene end by 4 bases; junction bases not matched to a gene: 5. CDR3 size: 14 residues. In germline, CDR1 is SGHRS, CDR2 YFSETQ. For the CDR3, the DNA is TGCGCCAGCAGTCGGGGACAGGGGATCACTGAAGCTTTCTTT. The encoded protein is CASSRGQGITEAFF.

This clonotype was seen ten or more times. V and J are TRBV28 and TRBJ1-1, with a tentative D call TRBD1 (6 bases). The CDR3 loop spans 13 amino acids. V was cut by 5 bases and J by 1 base, with 8 bases left in between. CDR1 MDHEN and CDR2 SYDVKM come from the germline V gene. The CDR3 spells CASSQGRNTEAFF. The CDR3 DNA reads as TGTGCCAGCAGTCAGGGGAGGAACACTGAAGCTTTCTTT.

This rearrangement joins TRBV5-1 to TRBJ1-4; D uncertain. CDR1 and CDR2 from the germline V gene are SGHRS and YFSETQ. V was trimmed by 4 bases and J by 4 bases, leaving 14 bases between them. CDR3 length: 15 amino acids. CDR3 region: CASSISRAVNEKLFF. Written as DNA, the CDR3 is TGCGCCAGCAGCATCTCCCGGGCTGTTAATGAAAAACTGTTTTTT.

This clonotype was seen a few times. The genes are TRBV27 and TRBJ2-2; possibly TRBD2 for D (7 bases). CDR1 is MNHEY, CDR2 SMNVEV, per germline (reference sequence). Between the trimmed V and J ends, which lost 2 bases and 3 bases, there was a span of 10 bases. The CDR3 length is 15 residues. The CDR3 DNA reads as TGTGCCAGCAGTTTACGGGGGGCTGACACCGGGGAGCTGTTTTTT. Protein product: CASSLRGADTGELFF.

This clonotype was counted only a few times. The rearrangement links TRBV19 to TRBJ2-7; 8 nucleotides agree with TRBD2. CDR3 length equals 15 residues. Germline CDR1 reads LNHDA; CDR2 reads SQIVND (reference sequence). After removal of 5 bases from V and 7 bases from J, the junction contained 13 bases not matched to a gene. DNA for the CDR3: TGTGCCAGTAGTTACTCAGGGACTAGGTCGGATGAGCAGTACTTC. Protein sequence: CASSYSGTRSDEQYF.

This clonotype was counted at least ten times. The V call is TRBV7-8, the J call TRBJ2-1; possible D gene TRBD2, 7 bases. The CDR3 is 17 amino acids. The V gene lost 1 base and the J gene lost 7 bases, with 20 bases spanning the gap. Germline assignment: CDR1 SGHVS and CDR2 FQNEAQ. The CDR3 loop is CASSLVGGAATRNEQFF. CDR3 DNA: TGTGCCAGCAGCTTAGTGGGGGGGGCGGCCACGAGGAATGAGCAGTTCTTC.

This clonotype was recorded many times. The rearrangement uses TRBV20-1 and TRBJ1-3, with D possibly matching TRBD1 (5 bases). Looked up from germline, CDR1 is DFQATT and CDR2 is SNEGSKA (reference sequence). The CDR3 has 14 residues. The V gene lost 5 bases and the J gene lost 1 base, with 12 bases spanning the gap. The CDR3 DNA sequence: TGCAGTGCTCGGTCGGGGGGATCTGGAAACACCATATATTTT. Its translation: CSARSGGSGNTIYF.

There are a few counts of this clonotype. The gene calls are TRBV11-2 and TRBJ2-1, with 12 positions matching TRBD2. The junction had 8 bases not matched to a gene; V was cut back by 2 bases and J by 9 bases. Germline values: CDR1 SGHAT, CDR2 FQNNGV. The CDR3 has 16 amino acids. CDR3: CASSLLGLAGLGEQFF. The CDR3 DNA reads TGTGCCAGCAGCTTACTAGGACTAGCGGGATTGGGTGAGCAGTTCTTC.

V usage is TRBV12-3 or TRBV12-4 and J usage is TRBJ1-3, with a weak D call TRBD1 (6 bases). V lost 6 bases, J lost 0 bases, and 12 bases lay in between. The CDR3 is made up of 15 amino acids. In nucleotides, the CDR3 is TGTGCCAGCAGCGTGGCAGGGGTCTCTGGAAACACCATATATTTT. It codes for CASSVAGVSGNTIYF.

The table lists this clonotype with a few counts. The V gene is TRBV7-2, the J gene TRBJ2-7; 7 nucleotides agree with TRBD1. Losses at the gene ends were 5 bases for V and 3 bases for J; bases not matched to a gene: 7. Per germline, CDR1 SGHTA and CDR2 FQGNSA. The CDR3 has 14 residues. The CDR3 protein is CASSPQGVLYEQYF. DNA for the CDR3: TGTGCCAGCAGCCCCCAGGGGGTACTCTACGAGCAGTACTTC.

This clonotype appeared many times. CDR3 DNA: TGTGCCAGCAGCTTGTCGTGGTTGGGGTCGGCGGGAAGGAGACACGAGCAGTACTTC. Translation gives CASSLSWLGSAGRRHEQYF. This rearrangement joins TRBV5-4 to TRBJ2-7; possibly TRBD2 for D (6 bases). V gave up 1 base and J gave up 5 bases, with 28 bases separating them. The CDR3 loop spans 19 amino acids. Germline V lookup: CDR1 SGHNT, CDR2 YYREEE (reference sequence).

This clonotype was seen many times. The rearrangement uses TRBV10-3 and TRBJ1-3; unclear D gene. This CDR3 has 12 amino acids. V dropped 0 bases and J dropped 7 bases, with 4 bases sitting between them. CDR1 is ENHRY, CDR2 SYGVKD, per germline. CDR3 bases: TGTGCCATCAGTGAGTCGGGGAACACCATATATTTT. Translated: CAISESGNTIYF.

This clonotype has a count of ten or more. V is TRBV29-1 and J is TRBJ2-5; D may be TRBD2 (5 bases). V was clipped by 7 bases and J by 7 bases, with 19 bases between them. This CDR3 region has 13 residues. Germline V gene lookup returns CDR1 SQVTM and CDR2 ANQGSEA. The CDR3 here is CSAEAGSSGTQYF. The CDR3 region has the DNA TGCAGCGCCGAGGCGGGCAGCTCGGGGACCCAGTACTTC.

Only a few counts were recorded for this clonotype. J is TRBJ1-3 and V is TRBV4-3; D is uncertain. The germline gives CDR1 LGHNA, CDR2 YSLEER. The V gene lost 0 bases and the J gene lost 0 bases, with 6 bases spanning the gap. The CDR3 length is 15 residues. CDR3 amino acids: CASSQENRSGNTIYF. In nucleotides, the CDR3 is TGCGCCAGCAGCCAAGAGAACCGCTCTGGAAACACCATATATTTT.

This clonotype has at least ten counts. This sequence joins TRBV25-1 and TRBJ1-2; 10 bases agree with TRBD1. Germline CDR1 and CDR2: MGHDK and SYGVNS. J was trimmed by 7 bases and V by 6 bases; bases with no gene match: 5. This CDR3 comprises 13 residues. Here the CDR3 reads CASSQRQGAGYTF. The CDR3 DNA reads as TGTGCCAGCAGCCAAAGACAGGGGGCTGGCTACACCTTC.